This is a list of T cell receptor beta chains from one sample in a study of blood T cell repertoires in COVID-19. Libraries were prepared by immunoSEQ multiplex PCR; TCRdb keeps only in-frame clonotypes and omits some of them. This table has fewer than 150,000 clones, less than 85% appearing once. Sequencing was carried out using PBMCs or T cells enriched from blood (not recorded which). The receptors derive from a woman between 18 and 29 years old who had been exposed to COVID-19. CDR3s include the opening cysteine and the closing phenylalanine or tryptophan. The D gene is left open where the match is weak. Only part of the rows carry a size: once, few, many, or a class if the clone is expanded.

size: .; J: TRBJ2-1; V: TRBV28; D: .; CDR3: CASGSLSQGISYNEQFF; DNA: TGTGCCAGCGGCAGTTTGTCTCAGGGCATTTCCTACAATGAGCAGTTCTTC
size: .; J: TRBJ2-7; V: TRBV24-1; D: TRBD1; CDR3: CATSERDRGKDEQYF; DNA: TGTGCCACCAGTGAACGGGACAGGGGTAAGGACGAGCAGTACTTC
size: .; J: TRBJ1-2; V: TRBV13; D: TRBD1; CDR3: CASSLGQGNYGYTF; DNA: TGTGCCAGCAGCTTAGGACAGGGGAACTATGGCTACACCTTC
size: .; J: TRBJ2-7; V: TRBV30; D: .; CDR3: CAWSVGGASYEQYF; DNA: TGTGCCTGGAGTGTGGGGGGGGCGTCCTACGAGCAGTACTTC
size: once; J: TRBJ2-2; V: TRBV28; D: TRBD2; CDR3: CASSLNLVGLAGFSGELFF; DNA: TGTGCCAGCAGTTTGAACTTGGTTGGCCTAGCGGGTTTTAGCGGGGAGCTGTTTTTT
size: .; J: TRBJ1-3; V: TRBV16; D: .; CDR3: CASSQSSRGGNTIYF; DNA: TGTGCCAGCAGCCAATCGAGCAGGGGAGGAAACACCATATATTTT
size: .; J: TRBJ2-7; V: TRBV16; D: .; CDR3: CASSPPTGYEQYF; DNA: TGTGCCAGCAGCCCACCCACAGGCTACGAGCAGTACTTC
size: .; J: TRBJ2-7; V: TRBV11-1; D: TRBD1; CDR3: CASSSPGTGVHEQYF; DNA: TGTGCCAGCAGCTCCCCCGGGACAGGGGTTCACGAGCAGTACTTC
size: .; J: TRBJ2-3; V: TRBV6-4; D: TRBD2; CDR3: CASSDVAGAADTQYF; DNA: TGTGCCAGCAGTGACGTTGCGGGAGCAGCAGATACGCAGTATTTT
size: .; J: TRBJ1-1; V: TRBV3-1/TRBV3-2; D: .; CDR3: CASSQGLMRRDTEAFF; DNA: TGTGCCAGCAGCCAAGGGCTAATGAGGAGGGACACTGAAGCTTTCTTT
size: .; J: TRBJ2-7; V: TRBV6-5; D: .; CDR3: CASARDSSYEQYF; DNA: TGTGCCAGTGCCCGGGACTCATCCTACGAGCAGTACTTC
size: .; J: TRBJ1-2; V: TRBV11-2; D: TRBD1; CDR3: CASSYPGQGRDGYTF; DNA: TGTGCCAGCAGCTACCCGGGACAGGGGAGGGATGGCTACACCTTC
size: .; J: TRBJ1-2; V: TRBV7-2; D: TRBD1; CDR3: CASSFETGGGYTF; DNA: TGTGCCAGCAGCTTCGAGACAGGGGGTGGCTACACCTTC
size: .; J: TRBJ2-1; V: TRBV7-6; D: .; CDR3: CAVTRGSWNEQFF; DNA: TGTGCGGTTACCCGGGGTAGCTGGAATGAGCAGTTCTTC
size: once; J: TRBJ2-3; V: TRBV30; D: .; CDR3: CAWSDYTDTQYF; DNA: TGTGCCTGGAGTGACTACACAGATACGCAGTATTTT
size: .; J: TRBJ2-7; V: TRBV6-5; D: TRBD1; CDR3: CASKANRGVTYEQYF; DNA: TGTGCCAGCAAAGCGAACAGGGGAGTCACCTACGAGCAGTACTTC
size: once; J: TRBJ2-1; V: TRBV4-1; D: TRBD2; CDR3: CASSRGLARTYNEQFF; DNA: TGCGCCAGCAGCCGAGGACTAGCGAGGACCTACAATGAGCAGTTCTTC
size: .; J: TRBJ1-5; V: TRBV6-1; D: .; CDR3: CASSELTPSNQPQHF; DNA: TGTGCCAGCAGTGAGCTGACTCCTAGCAATCAGCCCCAGCATTTT
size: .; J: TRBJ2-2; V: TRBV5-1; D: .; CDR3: CASSLQGDGTGELFF; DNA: TGCGCCAGCAGCTTACAGGGAGACGGCACCGGGGAGCTGTTTTTT
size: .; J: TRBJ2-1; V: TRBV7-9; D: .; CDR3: CASSTQKNNEQFF; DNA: TGTGCCAGCAGCACTCAAAAAAACAATGAGCAGTTCTTC
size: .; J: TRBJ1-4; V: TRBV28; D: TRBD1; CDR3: CASRAGTELNEKLFF; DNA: TGTGCCAGCAGAGCCGGGACAGAGCTTAATGAAAAACTGTTTTTT
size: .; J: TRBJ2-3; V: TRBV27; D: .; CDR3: CASSSWQSSTDTQYF; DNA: TGTGCCAGCAGTTCTTGGCAGTCGAGCACAGATACGCAGTATTTT
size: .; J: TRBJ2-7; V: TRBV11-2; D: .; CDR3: CASSLGGSLTSYEQYF; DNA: TGTGCCAGCAGCTTAGGGGGCTCTCTAACCTCCTACGAGCAGTACTTC
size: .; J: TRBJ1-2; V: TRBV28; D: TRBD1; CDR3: CASSDMTGGAARGGGYTF; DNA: TGTGCCAGCAGCGACATGACAGGGGGCGCCGCACGCGGGGGAGGCTACACCTTC
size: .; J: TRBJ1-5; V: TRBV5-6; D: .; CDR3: CASSLLSSPGQPQHF; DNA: TGTGCCAGCAGCTTGCTCTCCTCACCGGGTCAGCCCCAGCATTTT
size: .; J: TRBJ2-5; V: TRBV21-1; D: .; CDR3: CASSNPFQETQYF; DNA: TGTGCCAGCAGCAATCCCTTCCAAGAGACCCAGTACTTC
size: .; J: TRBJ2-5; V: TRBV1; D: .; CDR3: CTSSHRTGTSGRRETQYF; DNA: TGCACCAGCAGCCACCGAACCGGGACTAGCGGGAGACGGGAGACCCAGTACTTC
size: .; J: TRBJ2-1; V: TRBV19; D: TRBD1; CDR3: CASSTHGTGGLNEQFF; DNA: TGTGCCAGTAGTACCCATGGGACAGGGGGCTTAAATGAGCAGTTCTTC
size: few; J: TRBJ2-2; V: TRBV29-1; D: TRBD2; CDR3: CSVEGAGDNTGELFF; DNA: TGCAGCGTTGAAGGGGCGGGAGATAACACCGGGGAGCTGTTTTTT
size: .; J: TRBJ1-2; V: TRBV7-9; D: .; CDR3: CASSVPQGTGGRYTF; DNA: TGTGCCAGCAGCGTACCCCAGGGGACGGGGGGCCGCTACACCTTC
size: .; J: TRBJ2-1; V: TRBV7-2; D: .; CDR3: CASSLAARTRYEQFF; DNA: TGTGCCAGCAGCTTAGCGGCGCGGACACGGTATGAGCAGTTCTTC
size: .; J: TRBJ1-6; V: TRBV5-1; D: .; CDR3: CASSLDSPDPLHF; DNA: TGCGCCAGCAGCTTGGACAGCCCCGATCCCCTCCACTTT
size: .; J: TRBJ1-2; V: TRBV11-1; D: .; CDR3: CASSSGIGNYGYTF; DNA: TGTGCCAGCAGCTCAGGTATCGGAAACTATGGCTACACCTTC
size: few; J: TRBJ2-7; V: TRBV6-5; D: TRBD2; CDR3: CASSSGTSGRKGEQYF; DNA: TGTGCCAGCAGTTCCGGGACTAGCGGGAGGAAGGGCGAGCAGTACTTC